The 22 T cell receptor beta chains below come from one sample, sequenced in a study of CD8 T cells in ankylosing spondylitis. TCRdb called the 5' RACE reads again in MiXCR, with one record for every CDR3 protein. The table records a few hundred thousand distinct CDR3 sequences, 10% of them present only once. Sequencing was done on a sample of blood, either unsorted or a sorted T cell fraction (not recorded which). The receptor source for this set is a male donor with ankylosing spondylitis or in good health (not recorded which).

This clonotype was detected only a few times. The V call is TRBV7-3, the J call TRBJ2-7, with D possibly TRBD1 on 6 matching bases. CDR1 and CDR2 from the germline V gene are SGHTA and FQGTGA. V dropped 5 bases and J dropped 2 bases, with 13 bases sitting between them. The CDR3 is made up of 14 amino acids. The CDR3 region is CASSAGQPPYEQYF. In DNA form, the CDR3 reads TGTGCCAGCAGCGCCGGACAGCCCCCCTACGAGCAGTACTTC.

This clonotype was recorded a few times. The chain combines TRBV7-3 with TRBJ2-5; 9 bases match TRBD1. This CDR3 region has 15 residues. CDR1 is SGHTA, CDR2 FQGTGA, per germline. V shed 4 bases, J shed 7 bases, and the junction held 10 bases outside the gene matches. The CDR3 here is CASSSDTGGPGTQYF. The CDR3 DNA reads TGTGCCAGCAGCTCCGATACAGGGGGCCCAGGGACCCAGTACTTC.

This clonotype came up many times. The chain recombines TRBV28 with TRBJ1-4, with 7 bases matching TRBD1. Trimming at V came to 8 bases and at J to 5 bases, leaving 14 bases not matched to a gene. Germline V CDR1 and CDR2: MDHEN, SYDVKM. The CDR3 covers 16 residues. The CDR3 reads CASGVQLPGGNEKLFF. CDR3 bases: TGTGCCAGCGGCGTCCAGCTACCAGGGGGGAATGAAAAACTGTTTTTT.

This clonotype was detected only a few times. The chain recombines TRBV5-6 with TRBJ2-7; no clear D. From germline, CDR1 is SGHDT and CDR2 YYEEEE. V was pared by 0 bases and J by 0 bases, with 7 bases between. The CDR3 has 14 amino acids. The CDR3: CASSLERFSYEQYF. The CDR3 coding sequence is TGTGCCAGCAGCTTGGAGAGGTTCTCCTACGAGCAGTACTTC.

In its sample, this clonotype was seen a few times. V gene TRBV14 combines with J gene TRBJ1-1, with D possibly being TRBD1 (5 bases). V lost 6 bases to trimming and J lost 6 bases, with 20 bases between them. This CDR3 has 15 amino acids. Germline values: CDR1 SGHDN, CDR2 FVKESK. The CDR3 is CASSPRLSRDAEAFF. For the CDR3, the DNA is TGTGCCAGCAGTCCAAGATTAAGCAGGGACGCTGAAGCTTTCTTT.

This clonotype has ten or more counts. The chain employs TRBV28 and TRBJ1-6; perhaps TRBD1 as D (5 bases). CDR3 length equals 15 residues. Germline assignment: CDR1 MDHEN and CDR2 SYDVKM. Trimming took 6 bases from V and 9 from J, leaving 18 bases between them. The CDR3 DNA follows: TGTGCCAGCAGCCCCTCTCAGGGATACCCTTCACCCCTCCACTTT. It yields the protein CASSPSQGYPSPLHF.

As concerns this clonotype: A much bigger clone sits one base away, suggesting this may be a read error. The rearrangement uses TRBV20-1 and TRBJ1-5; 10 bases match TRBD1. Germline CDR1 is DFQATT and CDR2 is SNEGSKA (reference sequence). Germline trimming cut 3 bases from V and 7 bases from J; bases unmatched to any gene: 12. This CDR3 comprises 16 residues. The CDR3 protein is CSASIGQGGLQQPQHF. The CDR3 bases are TGCAGTGCTAGCATAGGACAGGGGGGGCTCCAACAGCCCCAGCATTTT.

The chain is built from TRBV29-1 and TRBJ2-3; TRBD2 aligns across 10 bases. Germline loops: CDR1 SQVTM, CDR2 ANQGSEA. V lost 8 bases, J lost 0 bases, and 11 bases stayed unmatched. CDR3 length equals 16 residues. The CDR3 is CSIRASGGASTDTQYF. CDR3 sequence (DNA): TGCAGCATCCGGGCTAGCGGGGGCGCTAGCACAGATACGCAGTATTTT.

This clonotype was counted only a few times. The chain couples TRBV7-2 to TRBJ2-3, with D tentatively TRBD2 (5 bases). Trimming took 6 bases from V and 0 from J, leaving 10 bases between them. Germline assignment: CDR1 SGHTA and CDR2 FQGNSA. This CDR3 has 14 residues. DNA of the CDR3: TGTGCCAGCAGGACAAGCGGCAGCACAGATACGCAGTATTTT. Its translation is CASRTSGSTDTQYF.

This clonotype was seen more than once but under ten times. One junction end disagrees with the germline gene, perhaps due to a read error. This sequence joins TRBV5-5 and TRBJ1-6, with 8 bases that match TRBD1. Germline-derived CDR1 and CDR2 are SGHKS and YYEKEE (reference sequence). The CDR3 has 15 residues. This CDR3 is CASSLGQGNLSLLHF. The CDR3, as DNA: TGTGCCAGCAGCTTGGGACAGGGGAATCTTTCACTCCTCCACTTT.

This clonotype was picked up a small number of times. The CDR3 reads CATSDSHLDEQFF. The DNA for the CDR3 is TGTGCCACCAGTGATTCCCACCTCGATGAGCAGTTCTTC. The chain has TRBV24-1 and TRBJ2-1; D unclear. From germline, CDR1 is KGHDR and CDR2 SFDVKD. This CDR3 comprises 13 residues. V lost 2 bases and J lost 8, with 9 bases in between.

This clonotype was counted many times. CDR3 loop: CASSGVVAGWAEQFF. The CDR3 region has the DNA TGTGCCAGCAGCGGAGTCGTCGCAGGGTGGGCTGAGCAGTTCTTC. The V and J genes are TRBV9 and TRBJ2-1, with D possibly being TRBD1 (5 bases). V lost 3 bases, J lost 9 bases, and 19 bases lay in between. CDR3 length: 15 amino acids. Germline loops: CDR1 SGDLS, CDR2 YYNGEE.

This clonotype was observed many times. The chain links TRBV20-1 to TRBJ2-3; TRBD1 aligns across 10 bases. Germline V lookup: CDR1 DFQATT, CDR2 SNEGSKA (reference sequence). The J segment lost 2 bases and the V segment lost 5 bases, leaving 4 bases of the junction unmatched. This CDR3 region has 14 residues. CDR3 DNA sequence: TGCAGTGCTTTAGGACAGGGGGACACAGATACGCAGTATTTT. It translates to CSALGQGDTDTQYF.

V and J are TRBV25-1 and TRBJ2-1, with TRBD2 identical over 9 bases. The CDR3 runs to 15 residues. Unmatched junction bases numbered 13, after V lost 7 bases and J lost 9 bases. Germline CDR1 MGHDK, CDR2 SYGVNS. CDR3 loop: CASTAGAGGLGEQFF. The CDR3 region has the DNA TGTGCCAGCACCGCGGGGGCGGGGGGGTTAGGTGAGCAGTTCTTC.

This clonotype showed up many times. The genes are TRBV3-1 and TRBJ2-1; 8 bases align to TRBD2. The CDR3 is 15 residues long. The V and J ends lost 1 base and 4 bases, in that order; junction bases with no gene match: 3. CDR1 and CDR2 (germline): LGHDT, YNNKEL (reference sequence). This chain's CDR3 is CASSQGGGNYNEQFF. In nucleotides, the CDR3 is TGTGCCAGCAGCCAAGGCGGGGGGAATTACAATGAGCAGTTCTTC.

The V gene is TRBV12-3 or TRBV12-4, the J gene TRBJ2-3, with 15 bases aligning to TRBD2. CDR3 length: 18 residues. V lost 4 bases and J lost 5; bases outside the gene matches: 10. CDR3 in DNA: TGTGCCAGCAGTTCCTATGGAGGGACTAGCGGGGGGCGAGATACGCAGTATTTT. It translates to CASSSYGGTSGGRDTQYF.

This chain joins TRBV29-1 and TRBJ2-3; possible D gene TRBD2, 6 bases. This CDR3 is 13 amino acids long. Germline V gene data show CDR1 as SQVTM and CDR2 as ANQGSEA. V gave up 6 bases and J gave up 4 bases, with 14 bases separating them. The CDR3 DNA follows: TGCAGCGTCCTCGGGACTGCGCCAGATACGCAGTATTTT. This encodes CSVLGTAPDTQYF.

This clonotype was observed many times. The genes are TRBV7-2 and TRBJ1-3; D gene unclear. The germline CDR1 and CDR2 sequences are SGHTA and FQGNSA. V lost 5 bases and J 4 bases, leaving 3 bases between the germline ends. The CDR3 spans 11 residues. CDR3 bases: TGTGCCAGCAGCCTCGGAAACACCATATATTTT. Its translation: CASSLGNTIYF.

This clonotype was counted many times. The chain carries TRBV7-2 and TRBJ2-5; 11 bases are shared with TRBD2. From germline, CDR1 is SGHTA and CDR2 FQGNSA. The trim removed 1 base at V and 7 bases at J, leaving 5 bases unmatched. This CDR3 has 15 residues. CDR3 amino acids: CASSLDSGGAGTQYF. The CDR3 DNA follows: TGTGCCAGCAGCTTAGATAGCGGGGGGGCGGGGACCCAGTACTTC.

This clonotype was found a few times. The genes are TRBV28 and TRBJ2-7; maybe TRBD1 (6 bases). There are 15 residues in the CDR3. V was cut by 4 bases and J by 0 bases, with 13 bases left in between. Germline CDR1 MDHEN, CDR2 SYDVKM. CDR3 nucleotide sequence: TGTGCCAGCAGTTCGGTACAGGGAATCTCCTACGAGCAGTACTTC. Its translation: CASSSVQGISYEQYF. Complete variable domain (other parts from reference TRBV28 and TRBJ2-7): DVKVTQSSRYLVKRTGEKVFLECVQDMDHENMFWYRQDPGLGLRLIYFSYDVKMKEKGDIPEGYSVSREKKERFSLILESASTNQTSMYLCASSSVQGISYEQYFGPGTRLTVT.

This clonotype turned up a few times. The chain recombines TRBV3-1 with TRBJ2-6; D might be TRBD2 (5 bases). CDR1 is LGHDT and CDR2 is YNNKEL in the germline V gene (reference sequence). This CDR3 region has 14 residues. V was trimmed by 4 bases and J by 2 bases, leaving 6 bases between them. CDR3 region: CASSRGAGANVLTF. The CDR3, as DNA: TGTGCCAGCAGCCGGGGAGCTGGGGCCAACGTCCTGACTTTC.

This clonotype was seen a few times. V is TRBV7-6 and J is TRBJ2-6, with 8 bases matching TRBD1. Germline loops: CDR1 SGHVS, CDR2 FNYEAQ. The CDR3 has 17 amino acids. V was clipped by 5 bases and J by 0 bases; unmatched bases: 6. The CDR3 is CASSLGQGFSGANVLTF. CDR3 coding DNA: TGTGCCAGCAGCCTCGGACAGGGCTTCTCTGGGGCCAACGTCCTGACTTTC.